This entry concerns a single TCR beta chain. Its antigen is as yet unknown. This specimen comes from a study of OX40 agonist ivuxolimab in advanced cancers. At the level of the study: Every patient in dose escalation had hepatocellular carcinoma, melanoma, renal cell or head and neck cancer. Findings and caveats of the study: At doses 0.1 to 3.0 mg/kg, CD4+ and CD8+ clones expanded. It was not determined which antigens were specifically recognized by the peripheral T cells that had undergone clonal expansion.

TCRdb keeps only in-frame clones here, not all; method: immunoSEQ multiplex PCR. The table includes about 89,000 clones, about 88% detected once. Germline assignment: CDR1 SQVTM and CDR2 ANQGSEA. This CDR3 contains 13 residues. V lost 6 bases to trimming and J lost 0 bases, with 11 bases between them. The chain joins TRBV29-1 to TRBJ2-5; D remains ambiguous. The clonotype was recovered from an adult with an advanced solid tumor such as melanoma, head and neck, liver or kidney cancer. Sequences were derived from CD4+ or CD8+ T cells sorted from blood, sampled in a trial of the OX40 agonist ivuxolimab. CDR3: CSVAQSYQETQYF. CDR3 in DNA: TGCAGCGTCGCACAGAGTTACCAAGAGACCCAGTACTTC.